A selection of T cell receptor beta chains follows, all from one sample in a study of control samples from healthy donors and cancer patients. Generated by immunoSEQ multiplex PCR, the TCRdb table keeps only in-frame clones and is missing some. Altogether 130,000 to 150,000 clones are present, 75% to 95% being singletons, with the ten largest covering approximately 3%. Specimen: blood. These receptors all come from a man aged 25-40 years in good health. The CDR3 runs from the conserved cysteine through the conserved F or W. The order of the fields is D gene, J gene, V gene, clone size, CDR3 DNA, CDR3 protein. D genes are given only for firm matches. Clone size is stated in some rows and not others, as once, few, many or a class when expanded.

d_gene: -
j_gene: TRBJ1-4
v_gene: TRBV6-5
abundance: once
CDR3nt: TGTGCCAGCAGTTATGGGTCAACAGGGGAAAAACTGTTTTTT
CDR3aa: CASSYGSTGEKLFF

d_gene: TRBD1
j_gene: TRBJ1-5
v_gene: TRBV19
abundance: -
CDR3nt: TGTGCCAGTAGTAGCGGACAGGGAGGAAATCAGCCCCAGCATTTT
CDR3aa: CASSSGQGGNQPQHF

d_gene: TRBD1
j_gene: TRBJ2-2
v_gene: TRBV18
abundance: -
CDR3nt: TGTGCCAGCTCACCGTCATTGGGACAGAAGCGTACCGGGGAGCTGTTTTTT
CDR3aa: CASSPSLGQKRTGELFF

d_gene: TRBD1
j_gene: TRBJ1-1
v_gene: TRBV19
abundance: -
CDR3nt: TGTGCCAGTAGATTTTCCAGGGGGGGCACTGAAGCTTTCTTT
CDR3aa: CASRFSRGGTEAFF

d_gene: TRBD2
j_gene: TRBJ2-1
v_gene: TRBV4-1
abundance: -
CDR3nt: TGCGCCAGCAGCCAAGATGTAGCGGGGGGGTACAATGAGCAGTTCTTC
CDR3aa: CASSQDVAGGYNEQFF

d_gene: -
j_gene: TRBJ2-1
v_gene: TRBV5-4
abundance: -
CDR3nt: TGTGCCAGCAGCTTGGCGGCGGGACTCAATGAGCAGTTCTTC
CDR3aa: CASSLAAGLNEQFF

d_gene: TRBD1
j_gene: TRBJ2-1
v_gene: TRBV20-1
abundance: few
CDR3nt: TGCAGTGCACCGACAGGGAAAGAGCAGTTCTTC
CDR3aa: CSAPTGKEQFF

d_gene: TRBD2
j_gene: TRBJ2-7
v_gene: TRBV9
abundance: -
CDR3nt: TGTGCCAGCAGCGTAGCGGGGGGGGGCTACGAGCAGTACTTC
CDR3aa: CASSVAGGGYEQYF

d_gene: -
j_gene: TRBJ1-5
v_gene: TRBV5-8
abundance: -
CDR3nt: TGTGTCAGCAGCCCTGGCCAAAACGGGAATCAGCCCCAGCATTTT
CDR3aa: CVSSPGQNGNQPQHF

d_gene: TRBD1
j_gene: TRBJ1-2
v_gene: TRBV23-1
abundance: -
CDR3nt: TGCGCCAGCAGTCACCCCGGACAGGGGGCGCTGGGCTATGGCTACACCTTC
CDR3aa: CASSHPGQGALGYGYTF

d_gene: -
j_gene: TRBJ2-6
v_gene: TRBV9
abundance: -
CDR3nt: TGTGCCAGCAGCGTAGTTCCGTATTCTGGGGCCAACGTCCTGACTTTC
CDR3aa: CASSVVPYSGANVLTF

d_gene: TRBD2
j_gene: TRBJ2-7
v_gene: TRBV25-1
abundance: -
CDR3nt: TGTGCCAGCAGTGTCCTAGCGGGGGGTTCCTACGAGCAGTACTTC
CDR3aa: CASSVLAGGSYEQYF

d_gene: -
j_gene: TRBJ2-7
v_gene: TRBV5-1
abundance: -
CDR3nt: TGCGCCAGCAGTCCAGGGACCTACGAGCAGTACTTC
CDR3aa: CASSPGTYEQYF

d_gene: -
j_gene: TRBJ1-2
v_gene: TRBV5-1
abundance: -
CDR3nt: TGCGCCAGCAGCTTGGCCCCAGGCTCCTATGGCTACACCTTC
CDR3aa: CASSLAPGSYGYTF

d_gene: -
j_gene: TRBJ1-3
v_gene: TRBV19
abundance: -
CDR3nt: TGTGCCAGTAGGGGGACAGGAAACACCATATATTTT
CDR3aa: CASRGTGNTIYF

d_gene: -
j_gene: TRBJ1-4
v_gene: TRBV5-1
abundance: -
CDR3nt: TGCGCCAGCAGCTTAGGGGGGACTAATGAAAAACTGTTTTTT
CDR3aa: CASSLGGTNEKLFF

d_gene: TRBD1
j_gene: TRBJ2-6
v_gene: TRBV6-6
abundance: once
CDR3nt: TGTGCCAGCAGTTCGACAGGGGGCTCTGGGGCCAACGTCCTGACTTTC
CDR3aa: CASSSTGGSGANVLTF

d_gene: TRBD1
j_gene: TRBJ1-2
v_gene: TRBV6-5
abundance: once
CDR3nt: TGTGCCACCCTCCCACAGGGGCCGGAACCCAGCTACACCTTC
CDR3aa: CATLPQGPEPSYTF

d_gene: -
j_gene: TRBJ1-2
v_gene: TRBV6-5
abundance: -
CDR3nt: TGTGCCAGCACTCCGGCCGCCGCCGGCTATGGCTACACCTTC
CDR3aa: CASTPAAAGYGYTF

d_gene: TRBD2
j_gene: TRBJ2-7
v_gene: TRBV3-1/TRBV3-2
abundance: once
CDR3nt: TGTGCCAGCAGCCAAGACGGGCTAGGGGTAGCGGGTTCCTACGAGCAGTACTTC
CDR3aa: CASSQDGLGVAGSYEQYF

d_gene: TRBD1
j_gene: TRBJ2-3
v_gene: TRBV6-1
abundance: -
CDR3nt: TGTGCCAGCAGTGACGACAGGGGACCAGATACGCAGTATTTT
CDR3aa: CASSDDRGPDTQYF

d_gene: TRBD2
j_gene: TRBJ2-7
v_gene: TRBV5-1
abundance: -
CDR3nt: TGCGCCAGCAGCTTCACGCTAGCGGGGGGAGGATACGAGCAGTACTTC
CDR3aa: CASSFTLAGGGYEQYF

d_gene: -
j_gene: TRBJ2-1
v_gene: TRBV6-5
abundance: -
CDR3nt: TGTGCCAGCAATCCGGGGGGCATCTTCAATGAGCAGTTCTTC
CDR3aa: CASNPGGIFNEQFF

d_gene: -
j_gene: TRBJ1-2
v_gene: TRBV9
abundance: -
CDR3nt: TGTGCCAGCAGCGTAGAACACCCAAGGCATGGCTACACCTTC
CDR3aa: CASSVEHPRHGYTF

d_gene: TRBD2
j_gene: TRBJ2-7
v_gene: TRBV2
abundance: -
CDR3nt: TGTGCCAGCAGTGGCCCCAGACTAGCGGGGGGGCTCAACGAGCAGTACTTC
CDR3aa: CASSGPRLAGGLNEQYF

d_gene: -
j_gene: TRBJ2-7
v_gene: TRBV7-9
abundance: -
CDR3nt: TGTGCCAGCAGCCTCAACAGGGACGAGCAGTACTTC
CDR3aa: CASSLNRDEQYF

d_gene: -
j_gene: TRBJ1-2
v_gene: TRBV7-8
abundance: -
CDR3nt: TGTGCCAGCAGCGCCGAAGGGGATTCGGACTATGGCTACACCTTC
CDR3aa: CASSAEGDSDYGYTF

d_gene: -
j_gene: TRBJ1-6
v_gene: TRBV14
abundance: -
CDR3nt: TGTGCCAGCAGCCAAGCTCGCCTCCAGTCACCCCTCCACTTT
CDR3aa: CASSQARLQSPLHF

d_gene: TRBD1
j_gene: TRBJ1-5
v_gene: TRBV7-9
abundance: few
CDR3nt: TGTGCCAGCAGCTTAGGGACAGGGGTTGGTCAGCCCCAGCATTTT
CDR3aa: CASSLGTGVGQPQHF

d_gene: TRBD2
j_gene: TRBJ2-7
v_gene: TRBV5-8
abundance: -
CDR3nt: TGTGCCAGCAGCTTGGTGGCTAGCGGGGGGATCGCGGCCCAGTACTTC
CDR3aa: CASSLVASGGIAAQYF

d_gene: TRBD1
j_gene: TRBJ1-1
v_gene: TRBV27
abundance: -
CDR3nt: TGTGCCAGCAGCCTGTTTATAGGGACAGGGCTAAACACTGAAGCTTTCTTT
CDR3aa: CASSLFIGTGLNTEAFF

d_gene: -
j_gene: TRBJ2-1
v_gene: TRBV7-6
abundance: -
CDR3nt: TGTGCCAGCAGCTTAGCGCTAACTGAATACAATGAGCAGTTCTTC
CDR3aa: CASSLALTEYNEQFF

d_gene: -
j_gene: TRBJ1-1
v_gene: TRBV4-1
abundance: once
CDR3nt: TGCGCCAGCAGCCAGGGGGACAATGTGAACACTGAAGCTTTCTTT
CDR3aa: CASSQGDNVNTEAFF

d_gene: -
j_gene: TRBJ2-7
v_gene: TRBV6-1
abundance: -
CDR3nt: TGTGCCAGCAGTGGGGGCTGGACTACCAGCTTCTACGAGCAGTACTTC
CDR3aa: CASSGGWTTSFYEQYF

d_gene: -
j_gene: TRBJ1-1
v_gene: TRBV27
abundance: once
CDR3nt: TGTGCCAGCAGCTCTATATACGATCGGAACACTGAAGCTTTCTTT
CDR3aa: CASSSIYDRNTEAFF

d_gene: -
j_gene: TRBJ1-2
v_gene: TRBV6-5
abundance: -
CDR3nt: TGTGCCAGCAGCGTCGCGGCCTCTAACTATGGCTACACCTTC
CDR3aa: CASSVAASNYGYTF

d_gene: TRBD1
j_gene: TRBJ1-6
v_gene: TRBV7-9
abundance: -
CDR3nt: TGTGCCAGCAGCCAGGGGACAGGGGGTGTTAGCTCCTATAATTCACCCCTCCACTTT
CDR3aa: CASSQGTGGVSSYNSPLHF

d_gene: -
j_gene: TRBJ2-5
v_gene: TRBV7-7
abundance: -
CDR3nt: TGTGCCAGCAGCTTAGAGGACGGGGAGACCCAGTACTTC
CDR3aa: CASSLEDGETQYF

d_gene: -
j_gene: TRBJ2-3
v_gene: TRBV11-2
abundance: -
CDR3nt: TGTGCCAGCCGACAGAGTATATTTGGACCTAGCACAGATACGCAGTATTTT
CDR3aa: CASRQSIFGPSTDTQYF

d_gene: -
j_gene: TRBJ2-5
v_gene: TRBV3-1/TRBV3-2
abundance: once
CDR3nt: TGTGCCAGCAGCCAAGTGGGCAAGTTCGAGACCCAGTACTTC
CDR3aa: CASSQVGKFETQYF

d_gene: -
j_gene: TRBJ1-2
v_gene: TRBV27
abundance: -
CDR3nt: TGTGCCAGCAGTTATCGGGACGCCACGTTGGGTGGCTACACCTTC
CDR3aa: CASSYRDATLGGYTF

d_gene: -
j_gene: TRBJ1-1
v_gene: TRBV7-6
abundance: -
CDR3nt: TGTGCCAGCAGCTTACTGTCACGGAACACTGAAGCTTTCTTT
CDR3aa: CASSLLSRNTEAFF

d_gene: TRBD1
j_gene: TRBJ2-3
v_gene: TRBV9
abundance: medium-sized
CDR3nt: TGTGCCAGCAGCTTTTCGGACAGGGGTAATACGCAGTATTTT
CDR3aa: CASSFSDRGNTQYF

d_gene: -
j_gene: TRBJ1-6
v_gene: TRBV6-6
abundance: -
CDR3nt: TGTGCCAGCCGCGGTAGGGCAAGTAATTCACCCCTCCACTTT
CDR3aa: CASRGRASNSPLHF

d_gene: -
j_gene: TRBJ1-1
v_gene: TRBV29-1
abundance: once
CDR3nt: TGCAGCGTTCCCCAGGGCCCGAACACTGAAGCTTTCTTT
CDR3aa: CSVPQGPNTEAFF

d_gene: -
j_gene: TRBJ1-2
v_gene: TRBV6-5
abundance: -
CDR3nt: TGTGCCAGCCTTCGGTATGGCTACACCTTC
CDR3aa: CASLRYGYTF

d_gene: TRBD2
j_gene: TRBJ2-1
v_gene: TRBV12-5
abundance: -
CDR3nt: TGTGCTAGTGGTTCCCCCCGCGGGGGGGCAAGGGAGCAGTTCTTC
CDR3aa: CASGSPRGGAREQFF

d_gene: TRBD2
j_gene: TRBJ2-1
v_gene: TRBV19
abundance: -
CDR3nt: TGTGCCAGTAGTATAGCGGGTAGCGGGGGGGCTAATGAGCAGTTCTTC
CDR3aa: CASSIAGSGGANEQFF

d_gene: TRBD1
j_gene: TRBJ1-2
v_gene: TRBV28
abundance: once
CDR3nt: TGTGCCAGCAGTTTAGCGGACAGGGGGATCTATGGCTACACCTTC
CDR3aa: CASSLADRGIYGYTF

d_gene: TRBD1
j_gene: TRBJ2-7
v_gene: TRBV19
abundance: -
CDR3nt: TGTGCCAGTAGTGCTGACAGGGTGGCCTACGAGCAGTACTTC
CDR3aa: CASSADRVAYEQYF

d_gene: -
j_gene: TRBJ2-1
v_gene: TRBV7-3
abundance: -
CDR3nt: TGTGCCAGCAGCTTAAGGGGGCGGGCTGAGCAGTTCTTC
CDR3aa: CASSLRGRAEQFF

d_gene: TRBD1
j_gene: TRBJ1-2
v_gene: TRBV9
abundance: -
CDR3nt: TGTGCCAGCACCGGGACAGTGAGTAACTATGGCTACACCTTC
CDR3aa: CASTGTVSNYGYTF

d_gene: -
j_gene: TRBJ1-1
v_gene: TRBV5-8
abundance: -
CDR3nt: TGTGCCAGCAGCTCATCCCCAAGGGGGAACACTGAAGCTTTCTTT
CDR3aa: CASSSSPRGNTEAFF

d_gene: -
j_gene: TRBJ2-3
v_gene: TRBV27
abundance: -
CDR3nt: TGTGCCAGCAGTACTCTCCCGGGACGATATAGCACAGATACGCAGTATTTT
CDR3aa: CASSTLPGRYSTDTQYF

d_gene: -
j_gene: TRBJ2-7
v_gene: TRBV27
abundance: once
CDR3nt: TGTGCCAGCAGTTTATATCTCGAGCAGTACTTC
CDR3aa: CASSLYLEQYF